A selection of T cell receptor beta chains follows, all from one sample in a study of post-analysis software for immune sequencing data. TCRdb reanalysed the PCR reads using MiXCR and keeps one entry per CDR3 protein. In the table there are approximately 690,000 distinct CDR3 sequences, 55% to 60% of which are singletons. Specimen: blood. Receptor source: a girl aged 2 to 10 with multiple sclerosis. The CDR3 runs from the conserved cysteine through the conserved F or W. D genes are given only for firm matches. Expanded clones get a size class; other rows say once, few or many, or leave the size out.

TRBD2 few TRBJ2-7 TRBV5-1 CASSFTSDSYEQYF TGCGCCAGCAGCTTCACTAGCGATTCCTACGAGCAGTACTTC
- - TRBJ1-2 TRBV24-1 CATSDPGYRRGYTF TGTGCCACCAGTGATCCGGGATACCGACGCGGCTACACCTTC
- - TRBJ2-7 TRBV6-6 CASSYKGGGSEQYF TGTGCCAGCAGTTACAAGGGGGGCGGCAGCGAGCAGTACTTC
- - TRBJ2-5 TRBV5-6 CASSIWGQAQYF TGTGCCAGCAGCATTTGGGGTCAGGCCCAGTACTTC
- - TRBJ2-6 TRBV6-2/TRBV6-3 CASNQVSGANVLTF TGTGCCAGCAACCAGGTTTCTGGGGCCAACGTCCTGACTTTC
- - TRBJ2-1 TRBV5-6 CASSLPLGEQFF TGTGCCAGCAGCTTGCCTCTCGGAGAGCAGTTCTTC
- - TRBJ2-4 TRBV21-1 CASSKKRWTHGGFIQYF TGTGCCAGCAGCAAAAAGCGTTGGACCCACGGGGGTTTCATTCAGTACTTC
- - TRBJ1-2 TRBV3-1 CASSYPGSLYGYTF TGTGCCAGCAGCTACCCCGGGAGCCTCTATGGCTACACCTTC
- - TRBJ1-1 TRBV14 CASSRGLETEAFF TGTGCCAGCAGCCGAGGGTTGGAGACTGAAGCTTTCTTT
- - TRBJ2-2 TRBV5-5 CASGLESHRELFF TGTGCCAGCGGCCTGGAGAGCCACCGGGAGCTGTTTTTT
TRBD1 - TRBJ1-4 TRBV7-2 CASSFQGGGAPIEKLFF TGTGCCAGCAGCTTTCAGGGGGGCGGCGCCCCGATCGAAAAACTGTTTTTT
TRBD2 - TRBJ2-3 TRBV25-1 CAASPASGWQYF TGTGCCGCCTCCCCAGCTAGCGGGTGGCAGTATTTT
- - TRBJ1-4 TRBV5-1 CASSLNTVNEKLFF TGCGCCAGCAGCTTGAACACGGTTAATGAAAAACTGTTTTTT
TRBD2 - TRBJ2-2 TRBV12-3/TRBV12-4 CASNREGAGELFF TGTGCCAGCAATAGGGAGGGTGCCGGGGAGCTGTTTTTT
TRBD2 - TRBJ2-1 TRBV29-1 CSVAPGGFGEQFF TGCAGCGTTGCACCGGGAGGTTTTGGTGAGCAGTTCTTC
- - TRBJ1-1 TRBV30 CAWREQADEAFF TGTGCCTGGAGGGAACAGGCGGACGAAGCTTTCTTT
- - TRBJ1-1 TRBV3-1 CASSQVGGRDEAFF TGTGCCAGCAGCCAAGTGGGGGGGCGTGATGAAGCTTTCTTT
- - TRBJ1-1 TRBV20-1 CSARRSGRPNTEAFF TGCAGTGCTAGAAGGTCGGGACGGCCGAACACTGAAGCTTTCTTT
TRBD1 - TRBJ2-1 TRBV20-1 CSARPAWTGSSYNEQFF TGCAGTGCTAGGCCCGCCTGGACAGGGAGCTCCTACAATGAGCAGTTCTTC
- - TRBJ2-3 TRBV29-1 CSVVGAQSTDTQYF TGCAGCGTTGTGGGGGCGCAAAGCACAGATACGCAGTATTTT
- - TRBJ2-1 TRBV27 CASSLNRAPGNEQFF TGTGCCAGCAGTTTAAACCGGGCCCCAGGCAATGAGCAGTTCTTC
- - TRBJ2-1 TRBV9 CASSAARDEQFF TGTGCCAGCAGCGCAGCTCGCGATGAGCAGTTCTTC
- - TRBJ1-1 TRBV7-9 CASSLGVEMNTEAFF TGTGCCAGCAGCTTAGGGGTGGAGATGAACACTGAAGCTTTCTTT
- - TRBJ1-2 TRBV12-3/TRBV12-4 CASSLEPFYGYTF TGTGCCAGCAGTTTGGAACCCTTCTATGGCTACACCTTC
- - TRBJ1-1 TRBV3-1 CASSRFRDTEAFF TGTGCCAGCAGCCGGTTCAGGGACACTGAAGCTTTCTTT
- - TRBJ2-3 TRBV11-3 CASSLERQGRNTQYF TGTGCCAGCAGCTTAGAAAGGCAGGGGAGGAATACGCAGTATTTT
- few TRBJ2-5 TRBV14 CASSQGFRGSEETQYF TGTGCCAGCAGCCAAGGATTTCGGGGGTCGGAGGAGACCCAGTACTTC
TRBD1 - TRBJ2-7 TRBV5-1 CASSYRDRFYEQYF TGCGCCAGCAGCTATCGGGACAGGTTCTACGAGCAGTACTTC
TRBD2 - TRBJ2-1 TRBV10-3 CAISDARMREHDNEQFF TGTGCCATCAGTGACGCTAGGATGCGGGAGCACGACAATGAGCAGTTCTTC